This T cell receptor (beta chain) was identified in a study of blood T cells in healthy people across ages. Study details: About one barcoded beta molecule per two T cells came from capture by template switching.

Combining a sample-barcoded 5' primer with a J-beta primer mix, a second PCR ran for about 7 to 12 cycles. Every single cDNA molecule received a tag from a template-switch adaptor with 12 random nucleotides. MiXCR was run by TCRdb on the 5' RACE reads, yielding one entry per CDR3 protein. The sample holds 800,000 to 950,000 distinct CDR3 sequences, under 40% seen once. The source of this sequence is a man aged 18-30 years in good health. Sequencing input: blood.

This chain's CDR3 is CASNTGQLGNTIYF. In DNA form, the CDR3 reads TGTGCCAGCAACACGGGACAGCTTGGAAACACCATATATTTT. The chain links TRBV12-3 or TRBV12-4 to TRBJ1-3, with 7 positions matching TRBD1. The CDR3 covers 14 residues. Trimming at V came to 7 bases and at J to 3 bases, leaving 6 bases not matched to a gene.